The 20 T cell receptor beta chains presented below share a single source sample, sequenced in a study of cytomegalovirus exposure and HLA in healthy donors. Primers: 60 Vbeta forward and 13 Jbeta reverse. This table comes from immunoSEQ multiplex PCR, and its TCRdb copy is limited to in-frame clones, with some not included. The sample shows about 64,000 clones, approximately 80% of them seen only once. Material: PBMCs. Receptors were obtained from a man younger than 30 in good health and CMV-seropositive.

The V gene is TRBV7-2, the J gene TRBJ1-4; D uncertain. This CDR3 contains 15 residues. V was trimmed by 1 base and J by 5 bases, leaving 11 bases between them. Germline-derived CDR1 and CDR2 are SGHTA and FQGNSA. The CDR3 DNA follows: TGTGCCAGCAGCTTAGTCGGAGCCCTAAATGAAAAACTGTTTTTT. It codes for CASSLVGALNEKLFF. The full variable domain, with the rest looked up from reference TRBV7-2 and TRBJ1-4, is GAGVSQSPSNKVTEKGKDVELRCDPISGHTALYWYRQSLGQGLEFLIYFQGNSAPDKSGLPSDRFSAERTGGSVSTLTIQRTQQEDSAVYLCASSLVGALNEKLFFGSGTQLSVL.

The rearrangement uses TRBV5-4 and TRBJ2-3; D remains unclear. V was shortened by 4 bases and J by 6 bases, with 6 bases between the two germline ends. Germline V lookup: CDR1 SGHNT, CDR2 YYREEE (reference sequence). The CDR3 has 11 residues. This CDR3 reads CASSAWDTQYF. CDR3 in DNA: TGTGCCAGCAGCGCGTGGGATACGCAGTATTTT.

V and J are TRBV5-1 and TRBJ2-3; D gene ambiguous. Germline-derived CDR1 and CDR2 are SGHRS and YFSETQ. There are 12 residues in the CDR3. Trimming stripped 4 bases from V and 5 bases from J, with 8 bases between. The CDR3 loop reads CASSPPGDTQYF. CDR3 sequence (DNA): TGCGCCAGCAGCCCTCCCGGAGATACGCAGTATTTT.

The gene calls are TRBV5-1 and TRBJ1-1; D is undetermined. The CDR3 runs to 12 residues. Per the germline V gene, CDR1 is SGHRS and CDR2 is YFSETQ. The germline V and J ends were trimmed by 6 bases and 1 base, with 7 bases remaining between them. This CDR3 reads CASTAANTEAFF. For the CDR3, the DNA is TGCGCCAGCACCGCGGCGAACACTGAAGCTTTCTTT.

The chain joins TRBV7-9 to TRBJ2-7, with 11 bases fitting TRBD2. Germline lookup yields CDR1 SEHNR and CDR2 FQNEAQ (reference sequence). The CDR3 sequence is 15 residues long. V lost 4 bases to trimming and J lost 3 bases; unmatched junction nucleotides: 5. CDR3 amino acids: CASSWGTSGLYEQYF. CDR3 coding DNA: TGTGCCAGCAGCTGGGGGACTAGCGGACTCTACGAGCAGTACTTC.

This clone has only a few counts. The V call is TRBV18, the J call TRBJ1-2; 10 nucleotides match TRBD1. Trimming cost V 1 base and J 6 bases; bases outside gene matches: 5. The CDR3 is 15 residues long. From germline, CDR1 is KGHSH and CDR2 LQKENI. Written as DNA, the CDR3 is TGTGCCAGCTCACCACAGAGACAGGGGGCGGATGGCTACACCTTC. Translation: CASSPQRQGADGYTF.

This chain connects TRBV30 to TRBJ2-3, with TRBD2 as a possible D gene (5 bases). The CDR3 loop spans 14 amino acids. The V gene lost 4 bases and the J gene lost 6 bases, with 17 bases spanning the gap. Germline CDR1 and CDR2: GTSNPN and SVGIG (reference sequence). As DNA, the CDR3 is TGTGCCTGGAAGGCGGGCCCGGATTTGGATACGCAGTATTTT. Translation: CAWKAGPDLDTQYF.

V usage is TRBV6-1 and J usage is TRBJ1-2; D ambiguous. The length of the CDR3 is 16 residues. The germline V gene encodes CDR1 MNHNS and CDR2 SASEGT. V was clipped by 3 bases and J by 8 bases, with 22 bases between them. CDR3 DNA: TGTGCCAGCAGTGATTTGACGCGGGAGGGTCGTAGCGGCTACACCTTC. Its translation: CASSDLTREGRSGYTF.

This chain joins TRBV30 and TRBJ2-5, with 8 bases that match TRBD1. Trimming took 7 bases from V and 7 from J; bases not matched to a gene: 8. The CDR3 covers 12 residues. Looked up from germline, CDR1 is GTSNPN and CDR2 is SVGIG (reference sequence). CDR3 bases: TGTGCCTCGGCAGGTACAGGGGGGACCCAGTACTTC. It encodes CASAGTGGTQYF.

V gene TRBV2 combines with J gene TRBJ1-1; 9 positions match TRBD1. The CDR3 is 14 residues long. CDR1 and CDR2 (germline): SNHLY, FYNNEI. Unmatched junction bases numbered 7, after V lost 7 bases and J lost 4 bases. This chain's CDR3 is CASNGQGMGTEAFF. The CDR3 DNA reads TGTGCCAGCAACGGACAGGGGATGGGCACTGAAGCTTTCTTT.

V usage is TRBV9 and J usage is TRBJ2-7, with TRBD2 identical over 10 bases. V lost 4 bases to trimming and J lost 3 bases; unmatched junction nucleotides: 4. Germline CDR1 reads SGDLS; CDR2 reads YYNGEE. This CDR3 contains 14 residues. The CDR3 spells CASSPGLADYEQYF. In DNA form, the CDR3 reads TGTGCCAGCAGCCCCGGACTAGCGGACTACGAGCAGTACTTC.

The V and J genes are TRBV6-5 and TRBJ1-1; 7 bases line up with TRBD1. The CDR3 runs 13 residues. CDR1 MNHEY and CDR2 SVGAGI come from the germline V gene. DNA of the CDR3: TGTGCGGTGAGGGGGCAGCTAAACACTGAAGCTTTCTTT. Encoded protein: CAVRGQLNTEAFF.

The chain employs TRBV7-8 and TRBJ1-6; unclear D gene. This CDR3 is built from 13 residues. Germline V gene data show CDR1 as SGHVS and CDR2 as FQNEAQ. V lost 3 bases to trimming and J lost 10 bases, with 10 bases between them. The CDR3, as DNA: TGTGCCAGCAGCTTTTTAGAGAACTCACCCCTCCACTTT. Protein product: CASSFLENSPLHF.

The rearrangement links TRBV18 to TRBJ1-1; the D is unclear. With 5 bases removed from V and 2 bases from J, the gap between germline ends came to 9 bases. CDR3 size: 13 residues. Germline assignment: CDR1 KGHSH and CDR2 LQKENI. The CDR3, as DNA: TGTGCCAGCTCAGCTACAGACAACACTGAAGCTTTCTTT. Translated: CASSATDNTEAFF.

About this clone itself: Mismatch with germline at one junction end may stem from a read error. This specimen includes other DNA sequences encoding the same CDR3. The chain links TRBV4-1 to TRBJ2-7; 9 bases are a match to TRBD1. CDR1 and CDR2 (germline): MGHRA, YSYEKL. The CDR3 runs to 16 residues. The CDR3 protein is CASSQARTGGSHEQYF. As DNA, the CDR3 is TGCGCCAGCAGCCAAGCAAGAACAGGGGGCTCCCACGAGCAGTACTTC.

V usage is TRBV4-1 and J usage is TRBJ1-1; possible D gene TRBD1, 6 bases. V gave up 0 bases and J gave up 4 bases, with 12 bases separating them. The CDR3 runs to 15 residues. Germline lookup yields CDR1 MGHRA and CDR2 YSYEKL. The CDR3 region has the DNA TGCGCCAGCAGCCAAGATCCAGCAGGGGCCACTGAAGCTTTCTTT. It encodes CASSQDPAGATEAFF.

The genes are TRBV14 and TRBJ1-1; a weak D match, TRBD1 (5 bases). Germline V CDR1 and CDR2: SGHDN, FVKESK. The CDR3 covers 14 residues. Trimming cost V 4 bases and J 4 bases, with 13 bases left between them. The CDR3 DNA sequence: TGTGCCAGCAGCCTCACCTTGGGGGGCACTGAAGCTTTCTTT. Translated, it gives CASSLTLGGTEAFF.

The chain joins TRBV15 to TRBJ1-3; D gene unclear. Germline V gene data show CDR1 as LNHNV and CDR2 as YYDKDF (reference sequence). The CDR3 is made up of 16 amino acids. Between the trimmed V and J ends, which lost 5 bases and 0 bases, there was a span of 14 bases. The CDR3 DNA reads as TGTGCCACCAGCCCGCCAGGAGGAAGCTCTGGAAACACCATATATTTT. Protein: CATSPPGGSSGNTIYF.

The V gene is TRBV6-5, the J gene TRBJ1-4; unclear D gene. Germline-derived CDR1 and CDR2 are MNHEY and SVGAGI. This CDR3 is 15 amino acids long. V was pared by 0 bases and J by 1 base, with 6 bases between. DNA for the CDR3: TGTGCCAGCAGTTACTCGTGGCAAACTAATGAAAAACTGTTTTTT. Protein product: CASSYSWQTNEKLFF.

The V call is TRBV5-1, the J call TRBJ2-3; the D is unclear. Germline loops: CDR1 SGHRS, CDR2 YFSETQ. V was cut by 1 base and J by 1 base, with 4 bases left in between. The CDR3 spans 13 residues. CDR3 protein: CASSLRGTDTQYF. For the CDR3, the DNA is TGCGCCAGCAGCTTGCGGGGCACAGATACGCAGTATTTT.